Reported below is one T cell receptor (beta chain). The data originate from a study of blood T cell repertoires in COVID-19. Study-wide background: From the United States, Italy and Spain came samples of acute and convalescent COVID-19. Sources were T cells, B-cell-depleted T cells, or PBMCs; the material itself was cDNA or gDNA.

Here immunoSEQ multiplex PCR was the method, and the copy in TCRdb shows in-frame clones only, minus some. The sample has about 150,000 clones; 80% to 90% are singletons. The germline V gene has CDR1 SGHAT and CDR2 FQNNGV. The CDR3 covers 15 residues. Germline trimming cut 6 bases from V and 1 base from J; bases unmatched to any gene: 8. The sequenced material came from peripheral blood. V gene TRBV11-2 combines with J gene TRBJ2-7, with TRBD1 matching over 8 bases. The clonotype originates from a man aged 45 to 65 who had recovered from COVID-19. The CDR3 nucleotides are TGTGCCAGCAGACGCCCCGGACAGGGTTCCTACGAGCAGTACTTC. This gives the protein CASRRPGQGSYEQYF.